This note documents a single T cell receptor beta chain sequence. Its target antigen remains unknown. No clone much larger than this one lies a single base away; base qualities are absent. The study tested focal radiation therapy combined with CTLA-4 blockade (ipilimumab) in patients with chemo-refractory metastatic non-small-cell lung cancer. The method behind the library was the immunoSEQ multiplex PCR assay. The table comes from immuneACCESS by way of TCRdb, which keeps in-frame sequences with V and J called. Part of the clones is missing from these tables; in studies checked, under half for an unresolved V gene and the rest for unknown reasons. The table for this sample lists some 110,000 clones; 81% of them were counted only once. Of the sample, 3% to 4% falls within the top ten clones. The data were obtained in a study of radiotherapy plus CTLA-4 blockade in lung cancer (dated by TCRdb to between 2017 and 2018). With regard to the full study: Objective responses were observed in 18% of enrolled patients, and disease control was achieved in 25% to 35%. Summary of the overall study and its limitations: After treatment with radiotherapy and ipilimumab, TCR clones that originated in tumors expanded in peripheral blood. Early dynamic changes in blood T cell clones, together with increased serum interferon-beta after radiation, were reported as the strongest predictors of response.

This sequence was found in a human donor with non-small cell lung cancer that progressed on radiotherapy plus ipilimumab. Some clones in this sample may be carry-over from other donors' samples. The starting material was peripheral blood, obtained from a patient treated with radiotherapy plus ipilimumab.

The CDR3 loop reads CSVGRGNNYGYTF. The DNA sequence reads TGCAGCGTTGGGCGGGGGAATAACTATGGCTACACCTTC. The sequence links TRBV29-1 to TRBJ1-2; the D gene is perhaps TRBD1, on 5 matching bases. V is shortened by 4 bases, J by 1 base, and the region joining them spans 10 bases. Sequences SQVTM (CDR1) and ANQGSEA (CDR2) are obtained from the germline V gene. From its cysteine to its phenylalanine, the CDR3 spans 13 amino acids. The DNA shown is the 39-base CDR3, in frame from base 1. Here the CDR3 is joined to the reference TRBV29-1 and TRBJ1-2 genes, and the full variable domain is: SAVISQKPSRDICQRGTSLTIQCQVDSQVTMMFWYRQQPGQSLTLIATANQGSEATYESGFVIDKFPISRPNLTFSTLTVSNMSPEDSSIYLCSVGRGNNYGYTFGSGTRLTVV.